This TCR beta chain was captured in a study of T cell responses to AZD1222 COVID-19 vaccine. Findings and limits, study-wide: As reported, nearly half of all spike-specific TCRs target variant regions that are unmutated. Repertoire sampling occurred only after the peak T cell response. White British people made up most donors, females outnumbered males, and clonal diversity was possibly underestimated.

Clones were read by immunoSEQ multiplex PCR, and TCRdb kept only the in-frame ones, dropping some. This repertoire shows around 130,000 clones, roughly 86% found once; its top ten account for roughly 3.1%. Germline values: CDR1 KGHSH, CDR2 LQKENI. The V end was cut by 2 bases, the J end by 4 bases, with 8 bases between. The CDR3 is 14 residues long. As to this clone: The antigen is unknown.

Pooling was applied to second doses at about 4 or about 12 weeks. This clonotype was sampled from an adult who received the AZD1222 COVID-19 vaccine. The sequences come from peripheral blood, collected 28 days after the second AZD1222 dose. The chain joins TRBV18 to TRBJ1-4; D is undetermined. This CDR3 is CASSPADNNEKLFF. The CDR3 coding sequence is TGTGCCAGCTCACCAGCAGATAATAATGAAAAACTGTTTTTT. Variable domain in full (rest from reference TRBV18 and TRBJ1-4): NAGVMQNPRHLVRRRGQEARLRCSPMKGHSHVYWYRQLPEEGLKFMVYLQKENIIDESGMPKERFSAEFPKEGPSILRIQQVVRGDSAAYFCASSPADNNEKLFFGSGTQLSVL.